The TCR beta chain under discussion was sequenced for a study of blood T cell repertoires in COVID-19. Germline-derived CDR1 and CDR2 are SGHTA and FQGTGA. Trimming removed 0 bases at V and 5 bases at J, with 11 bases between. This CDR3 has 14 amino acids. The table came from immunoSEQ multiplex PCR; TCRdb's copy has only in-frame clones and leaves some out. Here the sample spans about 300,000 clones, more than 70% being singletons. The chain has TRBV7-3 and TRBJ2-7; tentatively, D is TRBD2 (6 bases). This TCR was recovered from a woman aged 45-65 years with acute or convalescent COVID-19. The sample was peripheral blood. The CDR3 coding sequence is TGTGCCAGCAGCTTAACGCCACTAGCCGACGAGCAGTACTTC. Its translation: CASSLTPLADEQYF.